This T cell receptor beta chain was observed in a study of T cell responses to AZD1222 COVID-19 vaccine. Study conclusions and caveats: Spike-specific TCR depth and breadth grew after two AZD1222 doses.

This clone was counted at least ten times. The antigen remains unidentified. The V gene lost 2 bases and the J gene lost 2 bases, with 9 bases spanning the gap. There are 14 residues in the CDR3. Germline V gene sequence: CDR1 SGHTA, CDR2 FQGNSA. TCRdb keeps only in-frame clones here, not all; method: immunoSEQ multiplex PCR. Counted here are around 88,000 clones, 88% occurring once; the ten biggest clones make up approximately 5.5%. The TCR comes from an adult in good health. The V call is TRBV7-2, the J call TRBJ1-1; D is perhaps TRBD1 (5 bases). The material sequenced was peripheral blood, taken on day 0 of AZD1222 vaccination. CDR3 DNA: TGTGCCAGCAGCTTAACAGGCTACAACACTGAAGCTTTCTTT. It translates to CASSLTGYNTEAFF.